This T cell receptor beta chain came from a study of T cell responses to AZD1222 COVID-19 vaccine. The CDR3 length is 15 residues. V lost 4 bases, J lost 6 bases, and 5 bases stayed unmatched. Per the germline V gene, CDR1 is LGHDT and CDR2 is YNNKEL (reference sequence). Second-dose intervals near 4 or 12 weeks were combined. Comments on this clone: Its antigen is currently unknown.

Findings of the study overall: Unmutated regions of variants are reportedly targeted by nearly half of spike-specific TCRs. Recipients of two AZD1222 doses showed rising Spike-specific TCR breadth and depth. A mostly white British donor set with more females was recruited, and clonal diversity was possibly underestimated.

Method: immunoSEQ multiplex PCR; TCRdb's copy keeps in-frame clones and lacks some. Here the sample spans about 42,000 clones, more than 70% being singletons. The rearrangement links TRBV3-1 (or the pseudogene TRBV3-2) to TRBJ2-1, with TRBD1 identical over 11 bases. This receptor was taken from an adult who received the AZD1222 COVID-19 vaccine. Here the sequenced sample was peripheral blood, taken 28 days after the second AZD1222 dose. The chain's CDR3 is CASSLPGQGGNEQFF. The CDR3 DNA reads TGTGCCAGCAGCCTACCGGGACAGGGGGGCAATGAGCAGTTCTTC.